The 22 T cell receptor beta chains given below trace back to one sample, sequenced in a study of read filtering for tumor transcriptome and immune sequencing. This library used approximately 0.4 ug RNA and molecular barcoded adaptors spanning alpha/delta and beta/gamma chains. TCRdb re-analysed the reads in MiXCR, keeping a single row per CDR3 protein. In the table there are fewer than 150,000 distinct CDR3 sequences, approximately 12% of which are singletons. The sample was a population of CD138-negative cells sorted from bone marrow. These receptors were obtained from a donor at least 40 years old with multiple myeloma.

This clonotype has ten or more counts. The V call is TRBV5-1, the J call TRBJ1-4, with 7 positions matching TRBD1. V shed 0 bases, J shed 8 bases, and the junction held 7 bases outside the gene matches. CDR1 and CDR2 (germline): SGHRS, YFSETQ. The CDR3 spans 15 residues. CDR3 DNA: TGCGCCAGCAGCTTGGCCGGGACAGAGAGGGAAAAACTGTTTTTT. Protein sequence: CASSLAGTEREKLFF.

This clonotype has at least ten counts. The chain couples TRBV7-8 to TRBJ1-1; the match to TRBD1 covers 7 bases. The V segment lost 1 base and the J segment 0 bases; nucleotides outside the gene matches: 5. The CDR3 runs to 16 residues. Germline V lookup: CDR1 SGHVS, CDR2 FQNEAQ. In DNA, the CDR3 is TGTGCCAGCAGCTTAGTACAGGGGTGGATGAACACTGAAGCTTTCTTT. This translates into CASSLVQGWMNTEAFF.

A word on this clonotype: A much larger clone lies one base from this, so it may be a read error. The gene calls are TRBV12-3 or TRBV12-4 and TRBJ2-7; 11 bases align to TRBD1. V dropped 5 bases and J dropped 8; count of bases not matched to a gene: 11. The CDR3 is 15 residues long. CDR3 sequence (DNA): TGTGCCAGCAGTCCCGGGACAGGGGGTCGCCACAAGCAGTACTTC. Translated, it gives CASSPGTGGRHKQYF.

V and J are TRBV10-3 and TRBJ2-5; D possibly uses TRBD1 or TRBD2 (6 bases each). CDR1 and CDR2 (germline): ENHRY, SYGVKD. This CDR3 has 13 residues. Trimming stripped 9 bases from V and 4 bases from J, with 15 bases between. In nucleotides, the CDR3 is TGTGCCATTCGTAGCGGAGGGGGAGAGACCCAGTACTTC. This sequence encodes CAIRSGGGETQYF.

This clonotype was seen at least ten times. The chain is built from TRBV7-3 and TRBJ2-1, with 10 bases aligning to TRBD2. CDR1 and CDR2 (germline): SGHTA, FQGTGA. This CDR3 has 17 amino acids. V gave up 1 base and J gave up 5 bases; unmatched junction bases: 8. The CDR3, as DNA: TGTGCCAGCAGCTTAAGAGGGGGGGGACTAGCGAACAATGAGCAGTTCTTC. Translating it yields CASSLRGGGLANNEQFF.

There are many counts of this clonotype. The rearrangement uses TRBV20-1 and TRBJ2-1; 9 bases align to TRBD2. Germline CDR1 is DFQATT and CDR2 is SNEGSKA (reference sequence). The V and J ends lost 5 bases and 9 bases, in that order; junction bases with no gene match: 17. The CDR3 sequence is 16 residues long. As DNA, the CDR3 is TGCAGTGCTCGATACTCGAGGGCGGGAGGGCCTGGTGAGCAGTTCTTC. The encoded protein is CSARYSRAGGPGEQFF.

This clonotype was detected ten times or more. The rearrangement uses TRBV19 and TRBJ2-2; 11 positions match TRBD2. Looked up from germline, CDR1 is LNHDA and CDR2 is SQIVND (reference sequence). The V segment lost 4 bases and the J segment 4 bases; nucleotides outside the gene matches: 5. The CDR3 consists of 16 residues. The CDR3 DNA reads as TGTGCCAGTAGTAACGGACTAGCGGGTACCACCGGGGAGCTGTTTTTT. Encoded protein: CASSNGLAGTTGELFF.

This clonotype showed up many times. The V and J genes are TRBV20-1 and TRBJ1-5; D is unclear. The CDR3 has 12 residues. V lost 6 bases and J 0 bases, leaving 6 bases between the germline ends. Germline V gene lookup returns CDR1 DFQATT and CDR2 SNEGSKA (reference sequence). Here the CDR3 DNA reads TGCAGTGCCGTGTATAGCAATCAGCCCCAGCATTTT. This translates into CSAVYSNQPQHF.

This clonotype was observed at least ten times. V and J are TRBV6-2 or TRBV6-3 and TRBJ2-1, with 7 bases identical to TRBD2. The CDR3 sequence is 15 residues long. Losses at the gene ends were 7 bases for V and 8 bases for J; bases not matched to a gene: 14. Germline V CDR1 and CDR2: MNHEY, SVGEGT. The CDR3 DNA follows: TGTGCCAGCACCACCGGGGCGGGAGCATCGGATGAGCAGTTCTTC. The encoded protein is CASTTGAGASDEQFF.

The chain links TRBV7-9 to TRBJ1-4; 8 positions agree with TRBD1. The CDR3 has 14 amino acids. V was clipped by 6 bases and J by 7 bases; unmatched bases: 7. Germline lookup yields CDR1 SEHNR and CDR2 FQNEAQ (reference sequence). The CDR3 protein is CASRVGQGSEKLFF. CDR3 nucleotide sequence: TGTGCCAGCAGGGTTGGACAGGGAAGTGAAAAACTGTTTTTT.

About this clonotype itself: A much larger clone sits a single nucleotide away, making a read error possible. V and J are TRBV12-3 or TRBV12-4 and TRBJ1-2; 11 positions agree with TRBD1. V dropped 4 bases and J dropped 4; count of bases not matched to a gene: 5. CDR3 size: 15 residues. The CDR3 is CASSSPGTGGYGYTF. CDR3 coding DNA: TGTGCCAGCAGTTCGCCCGGGACAGGGGGCTATGGCTACACCTTC.

This clonotype was counted at least ten times. The V and J genes are TRBV15 and TRBJ2-1, with a possible D match to TRBD1 (5 bases). V dropped 9 bases and J dropped 6 bases, with 15 bases sitting between them. The germline gives CDR1 LNHNV, CDR2 YYDKDF (reference sequence). The CDR3 length is 13 residues. The CDR3 is CATRPQGGNEQFF. CDR3 nucleotides: TGTGCCACTCGCCCCCAGGGTGGCAATGAGCAGTTCTTC.

As for this clonotype: A much larger clone lies one base from this, so it may be a read error. This sequence joins TRBV6-1 and TRBJ2-3; D gene uncertain. The germline V gene encodes CDR1 MNHNS and CDR2 SASEGT. Trimming took off 3 bases at V and 2 bases at J, with 12 bases between the two ends. This CDR3 has 15 amino acids. The CDR3 sequence is CASSDGVSLTDTQYF. The CDR3 bases are TGTGCCAGCAGTGACGGTGTTTCTCTCACAGATACGCAGTATTTT.

This clonotype was counted at least ten times. The chain combines TRBV10-3 with TRBJ2-3; 9 nucleotides agree with TRBD2. The CDR3 length is 18 residues. CDR1 is ENHRY and CDR2 is SYGVKD in the germline V gene. V trimming: 3 bases; J trimming: 0 bases; junction bases outside the gene matches: 10. CDR3 sequence reads: CAISESLAGSTSTDTQYF. In DNA, the CDR3 is TGTGCCATCAGTGAATCGCTAGCGGGGAGTACGAGCACAGATACGCAGTATTTT.

About this clonotype: This clone may be a read error of a much larger clone one base away. This chain uses TRBV20-1 with TRBJ2-3; TRBD2 agrees at 9 bases. The CDR3 consists of 13 residues. Germline V gives CDR1 DFQATT, CDR2 SNEGSKA (reference sequence). The trim removed 6 bases at V and 8 bases at J, leaving 9 bases unmatched. The CDR3 is CSARLAGPGTQYF. The CDR3 DNA reads as TGCAGTGCCCGGCTAGCGGGACCAGGTACGCAGTATTTT.

On this clonotype itself: A much larger clone sits a single nucleotide away, making a read error possible. The chain uses TRBV11-2 and TRBJ2-3; D not certain. Germline-derived CDR1 and CDR2 are SGHAT and FQNNGV. Trimming stripped 5 bases from V and 2 bases from J, with 5 bases between. The CDR3 loop spans 12 amino acids. The CDR3 bases are TGTGCCAGCAGCCGGCACACAGATACGCAGTATTTT. Translating gives CASSRHTDTQYF.

This clonotype was counted ten times or more. The rearrangement joins TRBV6-1 to TRBJ2-5; TRBD1 is a possible D gene (5 bases). V was cut by 4 bases and J by 4 bases, with 13 bases left in between. Per the germline V gene, CDR1 is MNHNS and CDR2 is SASEGT. The CDR3 runs to 14 residues. Here the CDR3 reads CASSGADSLETQYF. DNA for the CDR3: TGTGCCAGCAGTGGCGCCGACAGCTTAGAGACCCAGTACTTC.

The genes are TRBV11-3 and TRBJ2-3; 8 bases fit TRBD1. CDR1 SGHNT and CDR2 YENEEA come from the germline V gene. V lost 6 bases and J lost 2; bases outside the gene matches: 7. The CDR3 totals 15 residues. In nucleotides, the CDR3 is TGTGCCAGCAGTTTCGGACAGGGATTCACAGATACGCAGTATTTT. This gives the protein CASSFGQGFTDTQYF.

This clonotype was recorded a few times. The V gene is TRBV6-6, the J gene TRBJ1-5; D possibly corresponds to TRBD1 (6 bases). This CDR3 is built from 15 residues. Germline V CDR1 and CDR2: MNHNY, SVGAGI (reference sequence). V lost 2 bases and J lost 5, with 13 bases in between. CDR3 loop: CASSYDGDTDQPQHF. The DNA for the CDR3 is TGTGCCAGCAGTTACGACGGGGACACCGATCAGCCCCAGCATTTT.

This clonotype has ten or more counts. The chain is built from TRBV10-3 and TRBJ2-1; TRBD2 might be the D (6 bases). Per the germline V gene, CDR1 is ENHRY and CDR2 is SYGVKD. The length of the CDR3 is 16 residues. Trimming stripped 2 bases from V and 9 bases from J, with 20 bases between. The CDR3 loop reads CAISEEGLSPGSEQFF. Here the CDR3 DNA reads TGTGCCATCAGTGAGGAGGGACTTTCCCCCGGGAGTGAGCAGTTCTTC.

A remark on this clonotype: A much more abundant neighbour one base away suggests this may be a read error. The chain is built from TRBV10-3 and TRBJ2-2; 9 nucleotides line up with TRBD1. The junction had 13 bases not matched to a gene; V was cut back by 5 bases and J by 3 bases. The CDR3 has 18 residues. In germline, CDR1 is ENHRY, CDR2 SYGVKD. The CDR3 sequence: CAISQFTGTGIDTGELFF. The CDR3 nucleotides are TGTGCCATCAGTCAATTCACCGGGACAGGGATTGACACCGGGGAGCTGTTTTTT.

This clonotype was seen once. A read error is likely, as this CDR3 ends without the conserved phenylalanine or tryptophan. The V and J genes are TRBV7-6 and TRBJ1-5; no clear D gene. With 1 base removed from V and 4 bases from J, the gap between germline ends came to 5 bases. The CDR3 sequence is 13 residues long. The V gene's germline CDR1 is SGHVS and CDR2 FNYEAQ. The CDR3 coding sequence is TGTGCCAGCAGCTTAGGGCGGAATCAGCCCCAGCATCTT. As protein: CASSLGRNQPQHL.